This TCR beta chain was captured by sequencing in a study of PD-L1 blockade in urothelial cancer. Turning to the study itself: The year 2014 saw patients start atezolizumab, 1,200 mg intravenously every 3 weeks. Blood samples had a median of around 140,000 T cells, some 83,000 unique TCRs, and clonality roughly 0.08. Study-wide results and limits: Clonality of blood TCR below the median before treatment predicted better survival.

This CDR3 has 16 amino acids. V lost 2 bases to trimming and J lost 2 bases; unmatched junction nucleotides: 9. Germline loops: CDR1 LNHNV, CDR2 YYDKDF (reference sequence). Profiling relied on immunoSEQ multiplex PCR, and the TCRdb table lists in-frame clones only, not all of them. The repertoire consists of fewer than 100,000 clones, with roughly 80% occurring once and the leading ten covering 6.7%. Details on this clone: Its antigen is unidentified.

This sample's time point: pretreatment peripheral blood. Sample: PBMCs, taken around atezolizumab (anti-PD-L1) treatment. The clonotype originates from a man aged 35-49 years with urothelial cancer. The chain recombines TRBV15 with TRBJ2-7; TRBD1 agrees at 7 bases. CDR3 protein: CATSRLLGQIAYEQYF. In DNA, the CDR3 is TGTGCCACCAGCAGACTCTTGGGACAGATCGCCTACGAGCAGTACTTC. Filled out from reference TRBV15 and TRBJ2-7, the complete variable domain reads DAMVIQNPRYQVTQFGKPVTLSCSQTLNHNVMYWYQQKSSQAPKLLFHYYDKDFNNEADTPDNFQSRRPNTSFCFLDIRSPGLGDTAMYLCATSRLLGQIAYEQYFGPGTRLTVT.